A selection of T cell receptor beta chains follows, all from one sample in a study of blood T cell repertoires in COVID-19. Generated by immunoSEQ multiplex PCR, the TCRdb table keeps only in-frame clones and is missing some. This sample carries 250,000 or so clones, approximately 82% of them seen once, and the ten largest clones take approximately 2%. Sequenced input: peripheral blood. These receptors were taken from a man aged 25 to 45 who had recovered from COVID-19. Both conserved end residues are part of each CDR3. A D gene is named only where the DNA matches it firmly. Only part of the rows carry a size: once, few, many, or a class if the clone is expanded.

V	D	size	J	CDR3
TRBV5-6	TRBD2	-	TRBJ2-7	CASSLSGGAVPYSYEQYF
TRBV7-3	-	-	TRBJ2-2	CASSLNGALNTGELFF
TRBV7-9	TRBD1	-	TRBJ1-2	CASSFRDRGFGYTF
TRBV6-5	TRBD2	-	TRBJ2-5	CASSPTSGPAETQYF
TRBV18	-	-	TRBJ1-1	CASSRNLRGSNGTEAFF
TRBV19	TRBD1	once	TRBJ2-5	CASSVTGVEETQYF
TRBV21-1	-	-	TRBJ2-2	CASSNQNTGELFF
TRBV7-2	TRBD1	once	TRBJ1-3	CASSFGRTGGNTIYF
TRBV5-6	-	-	TRBJ2-7	CASSIGPQGWTYEQYF
TRBV3-1/TRBV3-2	-	medium-sized	TRBJ1-5	CASSQDLVNQPQHF
TRBV11-2	TRBD2	-	TRBJ2-3	CASSLSGLAGGLTDTQYF
TRBV6-1	TRBD1	-	TRBJ1-2	CASSENRDSLYGYTF
TRBV19	-	-	TRBJ2-2	CASRGEGGTGELFF
TRBV9	-	-	TRBJ1-4	CASSHYGGTNEKLFF
TRBV7-6	TRBD1	-	TRBJ1-1	CASSSGQGMGTEAFF
TRBV18	-	-	TRBJ2-5	CASSPQKGAGETQYF
TRBV28	TRBD1	-	TRBJ2-2	CASRVPGTGKAGELFF
TRBV19	-	-	TRBJ2-5	CATTGEETQYF
TRBV7-9	TRBD2	-	TRBJ2-1	CASSLESGGRNEQFF
TRBV4-1	TRBD1	-	TRBJ2-4	CASSQDGGTGVNIQYF
TRBV5-4	-	-	TRBJ2-2	CASSFGGTGELFF
TRBV5-5	TRBD1	-	TRBJ2-7	CASSGQGGYEQYF
TRBV7-2	-	-	TRBJ2-3	CASSLGYTDTQYF
TRBV6-6	-	few	TRBJ1-3	CASSYAASSGNTIYF
TRBV28	TRBD1	-	TRBJ1-4	CASSRQGIEKLFF
TRBV15	-	-	TRBJ2-6	CATRTGANVLTF
TRBV7-7	-	few	TRBJ1-1	CASSRGRDTEAFF
TRBV18	-	-	TRBJ1-5	CASSRGSNQPQHF
TRBV7-9	-	-	TRBJ1-1	CASSLKSTEAFF
TRBV7-2	-	-	TRBJ2-1	CASSFYTSRNNEQFF
TRBV3-1/TRBV3-2	TRBD1	-	TRBJ2-7	CASSQTVGRGLEQYF
TRBV5-5	-	-	TRBJ1-5	CASSFLQDGFQPQHF
TRBV2	-	-	TRBJ1-2	CASSTNKDGYTF
TRBV6-5	-	once	TRBJ2-4	CASGEAVLAKNIQYF
TRBV9	TRBD1	once	TRBJ1-1	CASSSQDRANTEAFF
TRBV7-9	TRBD2	-	TRBJ2-3	CASSLTSGVDTQYF
TRBV5-8	-	-	TRBJ2-5	CAIQGRGSWTQYF
TRBV19	TRBD1	-	TRBJ1-2	CASRRGQGQFYGYTF
TRBV20-1	-	once	TRBJ1-5	CSASSQGNQPQHF
TRBV5-1	TRBD1	-	TRBJ1-1	CASSRDTGTGLAFF
TRBV7-8	-	few	TRBJ2-6	CASSFGLIHSGANVLTF
TRBV6-5	-	-	TRBJ2-3	CASSSAGAGTDTQYF
TRBV11-1	-	-	TRBJ2-5	CASSLEDLGGETQYF
TRBV7-8	-	few	TRBJ1-1	CASSFGQSLTEAFF
TRBV3-1/TRBV3-2	TRBD1	-	TRBJ1-1	CASSQDRGRLAFF
TRBV7-9	TRBD1	-	TRBJ1-4	CASSLDPGQGTQKLFF
TRBV6-1	-	-	TRBJ1-2	CASSEGSFPGTATLGYTF